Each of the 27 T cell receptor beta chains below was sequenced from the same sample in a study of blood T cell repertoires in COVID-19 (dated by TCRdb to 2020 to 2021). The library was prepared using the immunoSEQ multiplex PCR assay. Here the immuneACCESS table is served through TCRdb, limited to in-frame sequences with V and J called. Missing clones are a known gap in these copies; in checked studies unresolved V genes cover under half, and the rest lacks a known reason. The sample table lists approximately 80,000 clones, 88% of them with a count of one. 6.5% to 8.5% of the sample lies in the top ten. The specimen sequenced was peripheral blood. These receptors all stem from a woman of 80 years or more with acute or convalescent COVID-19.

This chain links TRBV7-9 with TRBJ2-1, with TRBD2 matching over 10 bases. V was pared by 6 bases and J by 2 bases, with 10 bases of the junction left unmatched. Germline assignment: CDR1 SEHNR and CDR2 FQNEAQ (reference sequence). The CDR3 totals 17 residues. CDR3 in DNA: TGTGCCAGCAGTTTATCCATAGCGGGAGGCGCCTACAATGAGCAGTTCTTC. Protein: CASSLSIAGGAYNEQFF.

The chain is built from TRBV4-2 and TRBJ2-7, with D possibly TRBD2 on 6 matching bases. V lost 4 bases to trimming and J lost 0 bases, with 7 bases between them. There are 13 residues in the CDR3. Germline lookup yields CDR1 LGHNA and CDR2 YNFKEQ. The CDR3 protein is CASSRSGSYEQYF. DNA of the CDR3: TGTGCCAGCAGCCGTAGCGGCTCCTACGAGCAGTACTTC.

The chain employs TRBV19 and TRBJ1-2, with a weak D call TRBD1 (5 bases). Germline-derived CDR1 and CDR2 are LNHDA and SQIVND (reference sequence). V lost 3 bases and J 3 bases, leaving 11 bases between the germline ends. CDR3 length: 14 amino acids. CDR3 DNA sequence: TGTGCCAGTAGTATCGGGGGAAGGGACTATGGCTACACCTTC. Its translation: CASSIGGRDYGYTF.

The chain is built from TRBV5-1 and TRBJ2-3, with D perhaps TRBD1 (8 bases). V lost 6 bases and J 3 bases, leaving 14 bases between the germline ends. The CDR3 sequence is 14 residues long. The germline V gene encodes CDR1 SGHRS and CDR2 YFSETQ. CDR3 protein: CASNGQGGTDTQYF. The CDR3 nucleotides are TGCGCCAGCAATGGACAGGGAGGGACAGATACGCAGTATTTT. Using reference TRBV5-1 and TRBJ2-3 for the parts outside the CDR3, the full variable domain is KAGVTQTPRYLIKTRGQQVTLSCSPISGHRSVSWYQQTPGQGLQFLFEYFSETQRNKGNFPGRFSGRQFSNSRSEMNVSTLELGDSALYLCASNGQGGTDTQYFGPGTRLTVL.

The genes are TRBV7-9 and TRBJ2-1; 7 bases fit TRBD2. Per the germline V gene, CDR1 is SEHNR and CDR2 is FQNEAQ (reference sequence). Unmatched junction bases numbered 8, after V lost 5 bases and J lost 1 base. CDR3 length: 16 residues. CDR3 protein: CASSILADLSYNEQFF. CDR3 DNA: TGTGCCAGCAGCATCCTAGCGGACCTGTCCTACAATGAGCAGTTCTTC.

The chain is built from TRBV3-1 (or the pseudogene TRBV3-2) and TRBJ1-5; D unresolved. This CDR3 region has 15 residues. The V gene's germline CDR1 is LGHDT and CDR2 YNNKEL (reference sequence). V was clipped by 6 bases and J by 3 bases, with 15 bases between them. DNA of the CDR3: TGTGCCAGCAGTCCCGATCGGACTTTCAATCAGCCCCAGCATTTT. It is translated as CASSPDRTFNQPQHF.

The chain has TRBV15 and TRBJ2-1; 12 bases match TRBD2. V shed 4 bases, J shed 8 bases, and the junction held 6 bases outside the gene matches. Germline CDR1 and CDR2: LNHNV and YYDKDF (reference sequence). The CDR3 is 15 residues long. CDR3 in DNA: TGTGCCACCAGCATTAGGACTAGCGGGGTGGATGAGCAGTTCTTC. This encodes CATSIRTSGVDEQFF.

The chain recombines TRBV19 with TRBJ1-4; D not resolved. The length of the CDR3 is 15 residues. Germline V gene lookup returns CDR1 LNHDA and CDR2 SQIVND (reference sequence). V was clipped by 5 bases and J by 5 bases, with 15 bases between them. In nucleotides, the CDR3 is TGTGCCAGTAGTGGCCGCAGAGCACAGAATGAAAAACTGTTTTTT. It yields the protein CASSGRRAQNEKLFF.

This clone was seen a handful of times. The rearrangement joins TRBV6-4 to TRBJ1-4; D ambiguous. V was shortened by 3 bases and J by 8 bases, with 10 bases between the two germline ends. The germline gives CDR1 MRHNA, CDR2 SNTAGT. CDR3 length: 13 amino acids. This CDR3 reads CASSEWLGEKLFF. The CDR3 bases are TGTGCCAGCAGTGAATGGCTGGGCGAAAAACTGTTTTTT.

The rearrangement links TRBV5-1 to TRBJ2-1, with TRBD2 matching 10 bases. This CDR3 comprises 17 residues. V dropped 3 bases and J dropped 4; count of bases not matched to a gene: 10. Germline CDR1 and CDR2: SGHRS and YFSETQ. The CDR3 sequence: CASSSFGLAGVYNEQFF. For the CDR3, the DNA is TGCGCCAGCAGCTCCTTCGGGCTAGCGGGAGTGTACAATGAGCAGTTCTTC.

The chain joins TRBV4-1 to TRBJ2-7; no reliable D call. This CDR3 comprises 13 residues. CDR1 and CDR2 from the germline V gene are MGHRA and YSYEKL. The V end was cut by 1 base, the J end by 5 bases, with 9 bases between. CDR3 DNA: TGCGCCAGCAGCCAAGCGGCCGAGGACGAGCAGTACTTC. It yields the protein CASSQAAEDEQYF.

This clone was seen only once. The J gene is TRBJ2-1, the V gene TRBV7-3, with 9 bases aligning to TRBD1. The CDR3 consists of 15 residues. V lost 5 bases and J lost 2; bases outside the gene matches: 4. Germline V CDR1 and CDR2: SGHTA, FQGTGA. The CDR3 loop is CASSRGTGPYNEQFF. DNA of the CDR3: TGTGCCAGCAGCCGGGGGACAGGGCCCTACAATGAGCAGTTCTTC.

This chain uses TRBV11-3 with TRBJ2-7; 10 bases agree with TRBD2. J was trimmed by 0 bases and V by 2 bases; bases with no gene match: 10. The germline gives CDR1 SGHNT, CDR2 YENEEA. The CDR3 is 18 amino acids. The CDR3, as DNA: TGTGCCAGCAGCTTATTTAGAGCGGGGGGGCTCTTCTCCTACGAGCAGTACTTC. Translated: CASSLFRAGGLFSYEQYF.

DNA for the CDR3: TGTGCCAGCTCACCAAACAGGGAATCCTATGGCTACACCTTC. Translated: CASSPNRESYGYTF. The chain couples TRBV18 to TRBJ1-2; D is perhaps TRBD1 (6 bases). V was cut by 2 bases and J by 4 bases, with 11 bases left in between. Germline values: CDR1 KGHSH, CDR2 LQKENI. CDR3 length equals 14 residues.

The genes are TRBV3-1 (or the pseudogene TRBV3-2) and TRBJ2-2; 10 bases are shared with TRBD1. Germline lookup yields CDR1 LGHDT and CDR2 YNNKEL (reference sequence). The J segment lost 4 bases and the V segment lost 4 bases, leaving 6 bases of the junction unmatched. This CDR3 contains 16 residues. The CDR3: CASSPFRTGGTGELFF. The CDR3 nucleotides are TGTGCCAGCAGCCCTTTTCGGACAGGGGGCACCGGGGAGCTGTTTTTT.

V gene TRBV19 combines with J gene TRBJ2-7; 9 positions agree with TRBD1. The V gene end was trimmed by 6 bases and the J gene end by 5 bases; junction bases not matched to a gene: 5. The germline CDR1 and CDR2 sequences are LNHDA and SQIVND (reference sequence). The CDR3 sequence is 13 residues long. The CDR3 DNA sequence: TGTGCCAGTAGGGGACAGGGATCTAACGAGCAGTACTTC. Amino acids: CASRGQGSNEQYF.

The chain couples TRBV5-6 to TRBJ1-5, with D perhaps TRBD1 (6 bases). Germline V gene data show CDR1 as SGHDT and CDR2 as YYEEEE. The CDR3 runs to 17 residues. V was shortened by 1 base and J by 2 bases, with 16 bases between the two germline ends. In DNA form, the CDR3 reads TGTGCCAGCAGCTTGAGCGGGGGCACCGGGGGCAATCAGCCCCAGCATTTT. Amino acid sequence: CASSLSGGTGGNQPQHF.

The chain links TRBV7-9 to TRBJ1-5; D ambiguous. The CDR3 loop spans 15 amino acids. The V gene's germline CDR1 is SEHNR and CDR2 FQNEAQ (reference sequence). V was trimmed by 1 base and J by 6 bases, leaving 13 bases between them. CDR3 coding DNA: TGTGCCAGCAGCTTAGGGGGAGATCTAGGTCAGCCCCAGCATTTT. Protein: CASSLGGDLGQPQHF.

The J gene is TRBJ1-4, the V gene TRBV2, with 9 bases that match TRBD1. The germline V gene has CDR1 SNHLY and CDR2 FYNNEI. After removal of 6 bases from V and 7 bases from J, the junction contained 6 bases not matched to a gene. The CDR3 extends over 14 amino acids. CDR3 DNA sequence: TGTGCCAGCAGCGGGGACAGGGTGGGTGAAAAACTGTTTTTT. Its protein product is CASSGDRVGEKLFF.

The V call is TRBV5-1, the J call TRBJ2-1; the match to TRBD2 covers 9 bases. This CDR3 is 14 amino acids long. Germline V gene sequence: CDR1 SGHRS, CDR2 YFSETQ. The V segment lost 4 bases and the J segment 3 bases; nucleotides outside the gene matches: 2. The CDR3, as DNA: TGCGCCAGCAGCCAGACTAGCGGCTACAATGAGCAGTTCTTC. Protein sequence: CASSQTSGYNEQFF.

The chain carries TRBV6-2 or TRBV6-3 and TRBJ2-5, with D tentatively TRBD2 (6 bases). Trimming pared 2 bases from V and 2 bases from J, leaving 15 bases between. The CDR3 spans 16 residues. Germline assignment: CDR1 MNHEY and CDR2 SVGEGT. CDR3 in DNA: TGTGCCAGCAGTTACGTACCTCTAGGGAGGCAAGAGACCCAGTACTTC. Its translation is CASSYVPLGRQETQYF.

The CDR3, as DNA: TGTGCCTGGAGTACACAGGCCCACTATGGCTACACCTTC. Its protein product is CAWSTQAHYGYTF. The chain recombines TRBV30 with TRBJ1-2; the D gene is possibly TRBD1 (5 bases). This CDR3 spans 13 amino acids. Germline CDR1 reads GTSNPN; CDR2 reads SVGIG (reference sequence). With 2 bases removed from V and 3 bases from J, the gap between germline ends came to 10 bases. Together with reference TRBV30 and TRBJ1-2, the CDR3 gives the full variable domain: SQTIHQWPATLVQPVGSPLSLECTVEGTSNPNLYWYRQAAGRGLQLLFYSVGIGQISSEVPQNLSASRPQDRQFILSSKKLLLSDSGFYLCAWSTQAHYGYTFGSGTRLTVV.

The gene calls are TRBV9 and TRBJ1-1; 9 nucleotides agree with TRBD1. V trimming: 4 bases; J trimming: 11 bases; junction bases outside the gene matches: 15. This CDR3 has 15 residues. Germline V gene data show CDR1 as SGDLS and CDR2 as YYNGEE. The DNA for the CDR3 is TGTGCCAGCAGCCCGAGCGGGACAGGGACCCTTAGGGCTTTCTTT. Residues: CASSPSGTGTLRAFF.

The CDR3 DNA is TGTGCCAGTAGACAGGGGGTGAACACTGAAGCTTTCTTT. This gives the protein CASRQGVNTEAFF. This rearrangement joins TRBV6-4 to TRBJ1-1; 9 nucleotides match TRBD1. CDR1 and CDR2 from the germline V gene are MRHNA and SNTAGT. V trimming: 9 bases; J trimming: 0 bases; junction bases outside the gene matches: 2. The CDR3 consists of 13 residues.

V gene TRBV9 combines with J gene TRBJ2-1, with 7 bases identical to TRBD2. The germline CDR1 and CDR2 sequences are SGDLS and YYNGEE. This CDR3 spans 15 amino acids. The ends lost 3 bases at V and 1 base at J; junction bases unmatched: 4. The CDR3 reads CASSALAVSYNEQFF. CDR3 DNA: TGTGCCAGCAGCGCCCTAGCGGTATCCTACAATGAGCAGTTCTTC.

The CDR3 sequence is CASSPRQADYGYTF. The CDR3 DNA is TGCGCCAGCAGCCCCAGACAGGCGGACTATGGCTACACCTTC. This rearrangement joins TRBV5-1 to TRBJ1-2, with D perhaps matching TRBD1 (6 bases). The CDR3 extends over 14 amino acids. V was pared by 4 bases and J by 3 bases, with 13 bases between. The germline V gene encodes CDR1 SGHRS and CDR2 YFSETQ.

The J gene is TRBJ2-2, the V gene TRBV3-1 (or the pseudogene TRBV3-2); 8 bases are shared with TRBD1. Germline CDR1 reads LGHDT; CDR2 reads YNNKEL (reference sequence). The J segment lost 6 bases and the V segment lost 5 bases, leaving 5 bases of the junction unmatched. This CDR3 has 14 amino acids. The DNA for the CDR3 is TGTGCCAGCAGCTTACAGGGGGTAGCCGGGGAGCTGTTTTTT. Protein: CASSLQGVAGELFF.